This T cell receptor (beta chain) emerged from a study of Ad26.COV2.S vaccination and SARS-CoV-2 variants. Study-wide context: Participant was drawn from the COV1001 Ad26.COV2.S trial arm.

Documented treatment: some 19 received Ad26.COV2.S at low or high dose, single or two shots; roughly five received placebo; per-sample allocation not given. Sampling was performed 63 days after the first vaccine or placebo injection. An Ad26 vector carrying the Wuhan-strain SARS-CoV-2 spike served as the vaccine. To note about this clone: The antigen is not known.

Whole-study results and caveats: After vaccination, reports described spike-specific CD8+ and CD4+ T cell responses as showing substantial breadth. Placebo recipients had lower spike-specific TCR breadth than vaccine recipients.

Clones were sequenced by immunoSEQ multiplex PCR, and TCRdb holds only the in-frame ones, with some missing. The sample holds under 400,000 clones; over 75% are singletons and the top ten take about 3.4%. The specimen comprised peripheral blood, sampled in a trial of Ad26.COV2.S vaccine versus placebo. The receptor was derived from a person between 18 and 65 years old who received the Ad26.COV2.S COVID-19 vaccine or a placebo.

The CDR3 spells CSASLNSGGPPSTDTQYF. In DNA, the CDR3 is TGCAGTGCTAGTCTGAATAGCGGGGGACCGCCTAGCACAGATACGCAGTATTTT. The V gene is TRBV20-1, the J gene TRBJ2-3; TRBD2 matches at 9 bases. The CDR3 length is 18 residues. V lost 3 bases and J lost 0; bases outside the gene matches: 13. CDR1 and CDR2 (germline): DFQATT, SNEGSKA (reference sequence).